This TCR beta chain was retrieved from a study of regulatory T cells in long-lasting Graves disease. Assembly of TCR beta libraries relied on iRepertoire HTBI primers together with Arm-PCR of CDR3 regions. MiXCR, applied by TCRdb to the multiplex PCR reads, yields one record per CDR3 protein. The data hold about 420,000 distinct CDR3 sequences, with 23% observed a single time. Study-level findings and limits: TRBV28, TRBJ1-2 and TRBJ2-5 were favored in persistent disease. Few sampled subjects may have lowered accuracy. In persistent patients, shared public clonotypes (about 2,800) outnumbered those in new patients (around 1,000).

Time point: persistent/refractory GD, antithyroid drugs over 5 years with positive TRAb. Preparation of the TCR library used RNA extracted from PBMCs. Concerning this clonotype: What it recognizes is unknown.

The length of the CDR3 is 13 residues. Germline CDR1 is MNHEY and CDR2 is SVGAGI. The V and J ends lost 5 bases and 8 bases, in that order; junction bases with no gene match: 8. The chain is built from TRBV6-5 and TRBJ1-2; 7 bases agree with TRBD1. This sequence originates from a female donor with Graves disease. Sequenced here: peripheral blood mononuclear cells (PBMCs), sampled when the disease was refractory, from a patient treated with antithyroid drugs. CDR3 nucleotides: TGTGCCAGCAGTCACCCGACAGGGAACGGCTACACCTTC. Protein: CASSHPTGNGYTF.